Below, 10 T cell receptor beta chains from the same sample are listed, as sequenced in a study of radiotherapy plus CTLA-4 blockade in lung cancer (dated by TCRdb to 2016 to 2018). Library creation used the immunoSEQ multiplex PCR assay. TCRdb provides this immuneACCESS table in a form limited to in-frame rearrangements. Some clones are lacking; in checked studies, under half of them reflect an unresolved V gene, and why the rest are absent is not known. A total of 35,000 to 45,000 clones appear in this sample, approximately 77% of them only once. The ten largest clones represent about 2.7% of the sample. Sequences were derived from peripheral blood, sampled from a patient treated with radiotherapy plus ipilimumab. These receptors came from a human donor with non-small cell lung cancer whose response to radiotherapy plus ipilimumab could not be evaluated.

V and J are TRBV27 and TRBJ2-7; 7 bases match TRBD2. The CDR3 sequence is 13 residues long. V lost 4 bases and J lost 5; bases outside the gene matches: 5. Germline CDR1 reads MNHEY; CDR2 reads SMNVEV (reference sequence). CDR3 nucleotide sequence: TGTGCCAGCAGTTGGCGGGAGTCCCACGAGCAGTACTTC. Amino acids: CASSWRESHEQYF.

This rearrangement joins TRBV18 to TRBJ2-7, with 10 bases that match TRBD1. CDR3 length equals 15 residues. CDR1 and CDR2 from the germline V gene are KGHSH and LQKENI. Trimming at V came to 2 bases and at J to 3 bases, leaving 4 bases not matched to a gene. CDR3 sequence: CASSPGGQGSYEQYF. CDR3 bases: TGTGCCAGCTCACCAGGGGGACAGGGGAGCTACGAGCAGTACTTC.

The chain links TRBV6-1 to TRBJ2-7; a weak D match, TRBD1 (6 bases). CDR3 length equals 14 residues. Germline values: CDR1 MNHNS, CDR2 SASEGT. The V end lost 10 bases, the J end lost 2 bases, and 18 bases lay between the germline ends. The CDR3 DNA follows: TGTGCCATAAAAACGAAGGACAGTGCCTACGAGCAGTACTTC. Protein: CAIKTKDSAYEQYF.

The V and J genes are TRBV7-2 and TRBJ1-4; 8 bases agree with TRBD1. CDR1 and CDR2 (germline): SGHTA, FQGNSA. The CDR3 runs 14 residues. Trimming at V came to 5 bases and at J to 7 bases, leaving 6 bases not matched to a gene. CDR3 residues: CASSQGARGEKLFF. In nucleotides, the CDR3 is TGTGCCAGCAGCCAGGGGGCGCGGGGTGAAAAACTGTTTTTT.

The genes are TRBV11-1 and TRBJ1-1, with D possibly matching TRBD1 (6 bases). The CDR3 length is 17 residues. V lost 2 bases, J lost 1 base, and 17 bases lay in between. Germline CDR1 reads SGHAT; CDR2 reads FQDESV (reference sequence). CDR3 DNA sequence: TGTGCCAGCAGCTTATCGACCTACAGGGAAGGGAACACTGAAGCTTTCTTT. Encoded protein: CASSLSTYREGNTEAFF.

This clone was picked up one time. The rearrangement links TRBV28 to TRBJ2-7; D possibly corresponds to TRBD1 (5 bases). The germline V gene has CDR1 MDHEN and CDR2 SYDVKM. This CDR3 region has 14 residues. The V end lost 3 bases, the J end lost 5 bases, and 14 bases lay between the germline ends. CDR3 sequence (DNA): TGTGCCAGCAGTTTCAATCAGGGCCGGAACGAGCAGTACTTC. Protein sequence: CASSFNQGRNEQYF.

The chain recombines TRBV6-1 with TRBJ1-2; D call uncertain. The germline V gene encodes CDR1 MNHNS and CDR2 SASEGT. V was trimmed by 5 bases and J by 4 bases, leaving 8 bases between them. CDR3 length equals 12 residues. CDR3 bases: TGTGCCAGCAGTTCCCGGTTCTATGGCTACACCTTC. Translation: CASSSRFYGYTF.

This chain joins TRBV27 and TRBJ2-5; TRBD1 aligns across 12 bases. The DNA matches TRBJ2-7 better at its end, which makes the J call doubtful. Germline V gives CDR1 MNHEY, CDR2 SMNVEV (reference sequence). This CDR3 is built from 17 residues. The CDR3: CASSSPFGGQGAYEQYF. The CDR3 nucleotides read TGTGCCAGCAGTTCTCCCTTCGGGGGACAGGGGGCGTACGAGCAGTACTTC.

The chain couples TRBV19 to TRBJ2-1, with D unresolved. The CDR3 is made up of 12 amino acids. Germline V gene sequence: CDR1 LNHDA, CDR2 SQIVND (reference sequence). The V end was cut by 7 bases, the J end by 8 bases, with 12 bases between. The CDR3 nucleotides read TGTGCCAGTACCCACCTCCCGGATGAGCAGTTCTTC. This codes for CASTHLPDEQFF.

The CDR3 loop is CATGTGGLVGNEKLFF. DNA of the CDR3: TGTGCCACCGGGACAGGGGGGCTTGTGGGGAATGAAAAACTGTTTTTT. The chain carries TRBV15 and TRBJ1-4; 11 positions agree with TRBD1. Germline-derived CDR1 and CDR2 are LNHNV and YYDKDF (reference sequence). The J segment lost 5 bases and the V segment lost 8 bases, leaving 10 bases of the junction unmatched. This CDR3 contains 16 residues.